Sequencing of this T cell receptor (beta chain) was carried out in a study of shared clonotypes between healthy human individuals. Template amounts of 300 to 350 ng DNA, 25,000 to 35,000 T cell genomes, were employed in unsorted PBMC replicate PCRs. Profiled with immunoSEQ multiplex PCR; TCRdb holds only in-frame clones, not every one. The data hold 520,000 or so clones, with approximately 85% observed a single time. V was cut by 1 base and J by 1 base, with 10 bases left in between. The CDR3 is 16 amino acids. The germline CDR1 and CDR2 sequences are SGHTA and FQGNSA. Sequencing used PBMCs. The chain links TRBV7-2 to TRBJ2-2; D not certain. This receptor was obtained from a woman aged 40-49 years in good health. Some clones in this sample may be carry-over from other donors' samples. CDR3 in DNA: TGTGCCAGCAGCTTAGGGCCCCCGGGGAACACCGGGGAGCTGTTTTTT. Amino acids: CASSLGPPGNTGELFF.